The rows below give T cell receptor beta chains drawn from one sample of a study of blood T cell repertoires in COVID-19. Sequenced by immunoSEQ multiplex PCR; TCRdb stores in-frame clones only, minus some. Of fewer than 350,000 clones in the sample, 85% to 90% are singletons; the top ten hold around 2%. Sequenced input: PBMCs or T cells enriched from blood (not recorded which). The origin of the receptors is an older woman in a cohort exposed to, infected with or recovered from COVID-19 (not recorded which). Each CDR3 is given with its conserved first and last residue. A D gene is named only where the DNA matches it firmly. Size values are once, few and many counts, or a class for expanded clones, and some rows have none.

d_call,j_call,cdr3_length,clone_size,v_call,cdr3_nt,cdr3_aa
.,TRBJ1-5,14,.,TRBV11-2,TGTGCCAGCAGCCCGGGGACATCGAATCAGCCCCAGCATTTT,CASSPGTSNQPQHF
.,TRBJ1-6,13,.,TRBV2,TGTGCCAGCCAAGACAGATATAATTCACCCCTCCACTTT,CASQDRYNSPLHF
TRBD2,TRBJ2-2,18,.,TRBV23-1,TGCGCCAGCAGTCAACCCGACAGACTGGGACTATCCACCGGGGAGCTGTTTTTT,CASSQPDRLGLSTGELFF
.,TRBJ1-2,15,.,TRBV27,TGTGCCAGCAGTTTGGCCTCGGACAGCTTCTATGGCTACACCTTC,CASSLASDSFYGYTF
TRBD1,TRBJ2-7,15,.,TRBV28,TGTGCCAGCAGTACGCCCGGGACAGGGAGCTACGAGCAGTACTTC,CASSTPGTGSYEQYF
TRBD2,TRBJ2-1,16,.,TRBV7-2,TGTGCCAGCAGCTTAGGGATAGCGGGAGGGCCTGGGCAGCAGTTCTTC,CASSLGIAGGPGQQFF
.,TRBJ1-4,14,.,TRBV13,TGTGCCAGCAGCTTAAACCCTAATCCGGAAAAACTGTTTTTT,CASSLNPNPEKLFF
TRBD1,TRBJ1-6,16,.,TRBV3-1/TRBV3-2,TGTGCCAGCAGCGGCCGGACAGGGGGCGCGAGCTCACCCCTCCACTTT,CASSGRTGGASSPLHF
TRBD1,TRBJ1-2,15,few,TRBV5-4,TGTGCCAGCAGCTCCCCTTTCAGGGGGGTCAATGGCTACACCTTC,CASSSPFRGVNGYTF
.,TRBJ2-1,14,.,TRBV7-9,TGTGCCAGCAGCGCGTTAGCGGACTACAATGAGCAGTTCTTC,CASSALADYNEQFF